This T cell receptor beta chain was documented in a study of T cells in Graves' hyperthyroidism and ophthalmopathy. Turning to the study itself: Peripheral blood was secured at the point of initial diagnosis, before any treatment. Notes on the study in general: Ophthalmopathy and stable hyperthyroidism were told apart by a 13 V-J model. Blood also showed most of the thyroid clonotypes that were expanded above 0.001.

Comment on this clonotype: Its specificity is unknown. A much more abundant neighbour one base away suggests this may be a read error.

Hyperthyroidism in the patients, aged 18 to 65, was newly diagnosed and under 2 months in duration. TCR beta CDR3 regions were amplified from RNA. During a first-round RT-PCR of the TCR CDR3, the HTBI primer set was used. TCRdb independently ran MiXCR on the multiplex PCR reads; one entry per CDR3 protein. Of roughly 570,000 distinct CDR3 sequences in the sample, approximately 14% were seen once. V was clipped by 5 bases and J by 4 bases, with 18 bases between them. The CDR3 sequence is 15 residues long. This receptor was identified in a woman in her twenties or thirties with Graves' hyperthyroidism. What was sequenced was blood. This chain connects TRBV12-3 or TRBV12-4 to TRBJ2-7; possibly TRBD2 for D (5 bases). The CDR3 reads CASSHDAGLSYEQYF. CDR3 DNA: TGTGCCAGCAGTCACGATGCGGGCCTGAGTTACGAGCAGTACTTC.